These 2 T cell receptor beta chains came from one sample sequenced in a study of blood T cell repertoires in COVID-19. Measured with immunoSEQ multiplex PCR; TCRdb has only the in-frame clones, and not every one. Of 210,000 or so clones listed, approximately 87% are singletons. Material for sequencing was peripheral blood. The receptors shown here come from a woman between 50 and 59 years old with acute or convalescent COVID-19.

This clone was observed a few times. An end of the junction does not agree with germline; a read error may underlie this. CDR3 loop: CASSPLRGASDNEQFF. The CDR3 region has the DNA TGTGCCAGCAGCCCCCTACGCGGAGCCTCCGACAATGAGCAGTTCTTC. The chain uses TRBV7-9 and TRBJ2-1; the D is unclear. CDR3 length: 16 residues. CDR1 and CDR2 from the germline V gene are SEHNR and FQNEAQ (reference sequence).

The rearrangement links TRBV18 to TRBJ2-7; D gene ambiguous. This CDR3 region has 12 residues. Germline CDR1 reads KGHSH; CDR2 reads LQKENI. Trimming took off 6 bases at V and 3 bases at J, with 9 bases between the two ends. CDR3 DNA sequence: TGTGCCAGCTCGGCGGAGATCTACGAGCAGTACTTC. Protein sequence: CASSAEIYEQYF. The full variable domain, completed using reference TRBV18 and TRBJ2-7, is NAGVMQNPRHLVRRRGQEARLRCSPMKGHSHVYWYRQLPEEGLKFMVYLQKENIIDESGMPKERFSAEFPKEGPSILRIQQVVRGDSAAYFCASSAEIYEQYFGPGTRLTVT.